This T cell receptor (beta chain) was observed in a study of PD-1 blockade in classical Hodgkin lymphoma. Looked up from germline, CDR1 is SEHNR and CDR2 is FQNEAQ (reference sequence). The V and J ends lost 1 base and 3 bases, in that order; junction bases with no gene match: 11. CDR3 length: 18 amino acids. Produced via immunoSEQ multiplex PCR; TCRdb's table is partial and in-frame only. The sample includes around 41,000 clones, around 72% of them seen just once. Autologous stem cell transplantation was followed by relapse in every patient, and brentuximab vedotin exposure varied. The chain is built from TRBV7-9 and TRBJ2-1; 8 bases align to TRBD2. The clonotype originates from a human donor with classical Hodgkin lymphoma. The sequenced sample was peripheral blood mononuclear cells (PBMCs), obtained before the second cycle of nivolumab. The CDR3: CASSLGALAGPNYNEQFF. The CDR3, as DNA: TGTGCCAGCAGCTTAGGGGCCTTAGCGGGACCTAACTACAATGAGCAGTTCTTC.